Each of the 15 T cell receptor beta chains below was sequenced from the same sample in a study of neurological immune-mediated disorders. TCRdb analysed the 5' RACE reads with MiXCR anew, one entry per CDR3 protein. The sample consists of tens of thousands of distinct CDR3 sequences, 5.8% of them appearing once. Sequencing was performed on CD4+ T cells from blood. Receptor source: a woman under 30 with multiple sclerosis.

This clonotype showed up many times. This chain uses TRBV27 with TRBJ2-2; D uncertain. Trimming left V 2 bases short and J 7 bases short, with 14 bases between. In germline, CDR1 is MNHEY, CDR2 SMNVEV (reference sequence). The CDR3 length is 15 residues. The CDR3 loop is CASSLRRQDYGELFF. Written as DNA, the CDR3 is TGTGCCAGCAGTTTAAGGCGTCAGGATTACGGGGAGCTGTTTTTT.

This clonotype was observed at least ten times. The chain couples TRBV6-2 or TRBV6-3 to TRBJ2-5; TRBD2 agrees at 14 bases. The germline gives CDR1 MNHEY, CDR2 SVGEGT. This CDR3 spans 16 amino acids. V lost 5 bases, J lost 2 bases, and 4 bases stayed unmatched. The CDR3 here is CASSPWTSGRQETQYF. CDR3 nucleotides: TGTGCCAGCAGTCCATGGACTAGCGGGAGGCAAGAGACCCAGTACTTC.

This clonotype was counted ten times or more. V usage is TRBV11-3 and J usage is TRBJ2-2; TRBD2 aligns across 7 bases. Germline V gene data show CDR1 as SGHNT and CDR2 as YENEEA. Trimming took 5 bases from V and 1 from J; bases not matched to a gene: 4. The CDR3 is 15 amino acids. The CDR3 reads CASSPWGGNTGELFF. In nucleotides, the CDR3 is TGTGCCAGCAGCCCTTGGGGGGGGAACACCGGGGAGCTGTTTTTT.

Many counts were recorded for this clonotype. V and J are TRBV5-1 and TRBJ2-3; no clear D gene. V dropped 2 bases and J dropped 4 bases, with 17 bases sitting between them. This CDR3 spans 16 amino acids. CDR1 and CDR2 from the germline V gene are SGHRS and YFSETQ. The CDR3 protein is CASSFGMVPPPDTQYF. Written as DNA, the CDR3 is TGCGCCAGCAGCTTTGGTATGGTTCCGCCCCCAGATACGCAGTATTTT.

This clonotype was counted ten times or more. The CDR3 bases are TGTGCCAGCAGCCAAGATCGCGGGGGCGCAGGGGGCACTGAAGCTTTCTTT. It yields the protein CASSQDRGGAGGTEAFF. The chain employs TRBV3-1 and TRBJ1-1, with 7 bases fitting TRBD1. The CDR3 extends over 17 amino acids. V lost 0 bases and J lost 4; bases outside the gene matches: 11. Germline-derived CDR1 and CDR2 are LGHDT and YNNKEL (reference sequence).

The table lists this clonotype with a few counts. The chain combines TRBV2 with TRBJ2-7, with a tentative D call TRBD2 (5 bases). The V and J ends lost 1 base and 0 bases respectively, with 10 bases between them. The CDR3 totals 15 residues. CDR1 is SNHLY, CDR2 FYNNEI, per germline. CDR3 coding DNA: TGTGCCAGCAGTGAAGGGGAGATCGGCTCCTACGAGCAGTACGTC. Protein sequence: CASSEGEIGSYEQYV.

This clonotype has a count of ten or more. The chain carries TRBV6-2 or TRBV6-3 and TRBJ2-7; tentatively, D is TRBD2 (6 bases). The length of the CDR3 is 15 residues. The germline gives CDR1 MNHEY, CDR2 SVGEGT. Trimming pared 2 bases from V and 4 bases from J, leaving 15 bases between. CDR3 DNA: TGTGCCAGCAGTTACCGGGGGAGTCGAGCGTACGAGCAGTACGTC. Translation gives CASSYRGSRAYEQYV.

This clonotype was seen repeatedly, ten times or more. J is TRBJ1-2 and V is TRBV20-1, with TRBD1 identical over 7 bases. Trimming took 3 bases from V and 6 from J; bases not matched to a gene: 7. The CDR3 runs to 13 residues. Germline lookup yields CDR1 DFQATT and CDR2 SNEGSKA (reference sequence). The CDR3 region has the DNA TGCAGTGCTAGGGCAGACAGGGATCATGGCTACACCTTC. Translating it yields CSARADRDHGYTF.

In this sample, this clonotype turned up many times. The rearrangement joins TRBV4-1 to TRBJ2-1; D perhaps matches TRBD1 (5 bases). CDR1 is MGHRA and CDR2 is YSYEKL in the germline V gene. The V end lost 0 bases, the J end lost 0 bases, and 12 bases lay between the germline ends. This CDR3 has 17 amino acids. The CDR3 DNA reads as TGCGCCAGCAGCCAAGAGTTGGGCAGGGACTCCTACAATGAGCAGTTCTTC. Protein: CASSQELGRDSYNEQFF.

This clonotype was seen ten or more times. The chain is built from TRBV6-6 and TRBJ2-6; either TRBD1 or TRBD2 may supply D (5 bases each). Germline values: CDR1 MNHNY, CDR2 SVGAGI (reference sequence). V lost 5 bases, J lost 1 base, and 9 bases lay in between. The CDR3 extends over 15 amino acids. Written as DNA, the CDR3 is TGTGCCAGCAGTCTTGGGGGTTCTGGGGCCAACGTCCTGACTTTC. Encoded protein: CASSLGGSGANVLTF.

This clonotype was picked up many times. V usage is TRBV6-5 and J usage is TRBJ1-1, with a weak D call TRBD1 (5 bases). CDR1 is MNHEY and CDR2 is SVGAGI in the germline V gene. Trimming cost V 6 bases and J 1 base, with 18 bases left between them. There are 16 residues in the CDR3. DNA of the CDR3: TGTGCCAGCAGGATCATCTCCACGGGGCAGAACACTGAAGCTTTCTTT. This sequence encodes CASRIISTGQNTEAFF.

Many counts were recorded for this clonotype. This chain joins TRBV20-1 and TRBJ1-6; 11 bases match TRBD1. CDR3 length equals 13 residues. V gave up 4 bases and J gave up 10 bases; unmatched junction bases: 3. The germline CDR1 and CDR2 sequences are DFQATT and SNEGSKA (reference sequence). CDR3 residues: CSATGTGGSPLHF. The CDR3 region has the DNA TGCAGTGCTACCGGGACAGGGGGGTCACCCCTCCACTTT.

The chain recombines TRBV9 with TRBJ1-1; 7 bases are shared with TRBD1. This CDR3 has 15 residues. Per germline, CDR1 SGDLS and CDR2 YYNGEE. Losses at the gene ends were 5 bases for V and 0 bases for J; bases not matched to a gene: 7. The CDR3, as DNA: TGTGCCAGCAGGGGAGGGACAGCGGTGAACACTGAAGCTTTCTTT. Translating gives CASRGGTAVNTEAFF.

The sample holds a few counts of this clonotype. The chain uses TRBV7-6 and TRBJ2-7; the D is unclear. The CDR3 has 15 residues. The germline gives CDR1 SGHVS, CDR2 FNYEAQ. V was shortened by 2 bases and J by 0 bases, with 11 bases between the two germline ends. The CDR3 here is CASSLKSASSYEQYF. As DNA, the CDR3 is TGTGCCAGCAGCTTAAAATCGGCTAGCTCCTACGAGCAGTACTTC.

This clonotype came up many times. CDR3 amino acids: CSATPSRGGSSYEQYF. The CDR3 coding sequence is TGCAGTGCTACGCCCAGCCGCGGGGGTAGCTCCTACGAGCAGTACTTC. The V and J genes are TRBV20-1 and TRBJ2-7; 7 bases are shared with TRBD2. V was clipped by 4 bases and J by 0 bases; unmatched bases: 12. This CDR3 region has 16 residues. Germline CDR1 DFQATT, CDR2 SNEGSKA (reference sequence).